This T cell receptor beta chain was found in a study of blood T cells in healthy people across ages. Study-wide results and limits: While age rose, TCR beta diversity per million T cells dropped in a roughly linear way.

This clonotype turned up a few times. The antigen remains undetermined. Germline V CDR1 and CDR2: MRHNA, SNTAGT. The CDR3 totals 17 residues. V was pared by 0 bases and J by 5 bases, with 17 bases between. Using a J-beta primer mix together with a sample-barcoded 5' primer, a second PCR was run for about 6 to 12 cycles. TCRdb reanalysed the 5' RACE reads using MiXCR and keeps one entry per CDR3 protein. Of 1.8 million or so distinct CDR3 sequences listed, 39% are singletons. Sample: blood. The rearrangement uses TRBV6-4 and TRBJ2-1; TRBD2 is a possible D gene (7 bases). This TCR was recovered from a human donor in good health. CDR3 loop: CASSDSKTGGLDNEQFF. The CDR3 DNA follows: TGTGCCAGCAGTGACTCGAAGACCGGGGGGCTGGACAATGAGCAGTTCTTC.